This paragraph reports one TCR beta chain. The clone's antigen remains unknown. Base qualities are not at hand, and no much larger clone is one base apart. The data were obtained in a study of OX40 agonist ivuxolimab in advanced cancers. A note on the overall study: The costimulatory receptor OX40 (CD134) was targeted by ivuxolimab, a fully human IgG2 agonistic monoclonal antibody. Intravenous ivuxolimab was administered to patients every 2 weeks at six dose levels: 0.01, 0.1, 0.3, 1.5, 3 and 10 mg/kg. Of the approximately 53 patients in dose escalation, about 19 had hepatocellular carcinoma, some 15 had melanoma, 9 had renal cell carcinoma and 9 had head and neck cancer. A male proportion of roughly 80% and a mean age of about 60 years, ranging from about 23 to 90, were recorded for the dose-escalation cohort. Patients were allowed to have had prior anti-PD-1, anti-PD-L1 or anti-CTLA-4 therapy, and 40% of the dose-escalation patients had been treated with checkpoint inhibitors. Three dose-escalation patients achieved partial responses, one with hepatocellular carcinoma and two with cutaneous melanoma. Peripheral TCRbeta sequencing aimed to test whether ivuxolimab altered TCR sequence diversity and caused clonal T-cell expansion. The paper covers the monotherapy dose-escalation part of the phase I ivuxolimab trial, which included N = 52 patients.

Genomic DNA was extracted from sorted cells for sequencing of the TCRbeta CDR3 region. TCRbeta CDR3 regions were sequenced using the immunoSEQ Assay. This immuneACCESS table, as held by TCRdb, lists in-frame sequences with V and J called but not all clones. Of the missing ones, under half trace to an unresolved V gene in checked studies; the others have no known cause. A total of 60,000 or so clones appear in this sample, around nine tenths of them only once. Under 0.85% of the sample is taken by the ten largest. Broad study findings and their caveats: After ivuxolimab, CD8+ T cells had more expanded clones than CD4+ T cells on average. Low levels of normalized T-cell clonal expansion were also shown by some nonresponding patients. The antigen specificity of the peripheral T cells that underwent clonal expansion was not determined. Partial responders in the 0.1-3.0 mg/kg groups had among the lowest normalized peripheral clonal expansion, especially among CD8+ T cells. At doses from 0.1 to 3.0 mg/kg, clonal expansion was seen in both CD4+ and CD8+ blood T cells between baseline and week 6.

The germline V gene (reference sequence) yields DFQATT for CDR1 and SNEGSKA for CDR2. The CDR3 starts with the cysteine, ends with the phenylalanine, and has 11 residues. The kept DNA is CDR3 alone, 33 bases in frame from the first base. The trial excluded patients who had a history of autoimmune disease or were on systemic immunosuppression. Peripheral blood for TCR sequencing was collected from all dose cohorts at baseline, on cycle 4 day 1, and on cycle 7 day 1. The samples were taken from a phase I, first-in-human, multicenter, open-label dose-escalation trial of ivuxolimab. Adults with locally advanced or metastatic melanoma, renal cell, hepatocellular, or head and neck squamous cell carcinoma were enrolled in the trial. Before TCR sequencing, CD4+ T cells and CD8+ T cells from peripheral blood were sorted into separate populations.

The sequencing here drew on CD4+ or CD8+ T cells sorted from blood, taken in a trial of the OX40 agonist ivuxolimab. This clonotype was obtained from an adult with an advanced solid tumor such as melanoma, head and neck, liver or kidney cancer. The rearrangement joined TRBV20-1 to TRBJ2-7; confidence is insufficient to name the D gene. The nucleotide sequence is TGCAGCTTAGGGTATAGGTACGAGCAGTACTTC. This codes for CSLGYRYEQYF.